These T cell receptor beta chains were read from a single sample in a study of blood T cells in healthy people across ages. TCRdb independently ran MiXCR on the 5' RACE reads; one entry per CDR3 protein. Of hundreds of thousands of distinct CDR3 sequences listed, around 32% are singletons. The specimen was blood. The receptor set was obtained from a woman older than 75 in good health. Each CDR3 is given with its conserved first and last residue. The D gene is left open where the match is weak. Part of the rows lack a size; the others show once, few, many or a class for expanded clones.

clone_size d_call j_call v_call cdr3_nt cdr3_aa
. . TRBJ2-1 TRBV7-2 TGTGCCGGCAGCTTAGGGCAGGGGCCCTCCTACAATGAGCAGTTCTTC CAGSLGQGPSYNEQFF
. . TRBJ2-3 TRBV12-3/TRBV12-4 TGTGCCAGCAGCTACAGAGGGGGACTAGATACGCAGTATTTT CASSYRGGLDTQYF
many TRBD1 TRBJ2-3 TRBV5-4 TGTGCCAGCAGCCCGGACAGGGCGGGTACGCAGTATTTT CASSPDRAGTQYF
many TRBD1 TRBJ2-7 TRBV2 TGTGCCAGCACCGTACAGGGGACGGGCGAGCAGTACTTC CASTVQGTGEQYF
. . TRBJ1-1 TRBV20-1 TGCAGTGGCTTCCCGGACGGGAACACTGAAGCTTTCTTT CSGFPDGNTEAFF
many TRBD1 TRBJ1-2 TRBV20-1 TGCAGTGCTGACCCCGGACAGGCTTATAACTATGGCTACACCTTC CSADPGQAYNYGYTF
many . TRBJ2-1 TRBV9 TGTGCCAGCAGCGTAGGTTTTTGGGGACTTAACTACAATGAGCAGTTCTTC CASSVGFWGLNYNEQFF
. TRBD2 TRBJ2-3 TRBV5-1 TGCGCCAGCAGCCCTCTAGCGGGAGTGGCAGATACGCAGTATTTT CASSPLAGVADTQYF
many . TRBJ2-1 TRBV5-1 TGCGCCAGCAAGTCCAACGGGGGCCTCAATGAGCAGTTCTTC CASKSNGGLNEQFF
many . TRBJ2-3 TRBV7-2 TGTGCCAGCAGCTTAGGCTTCACAGATACGCAGTATTTT CASSLGFTDTQYF
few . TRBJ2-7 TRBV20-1 TGCAGTGCTAGGAGCCTAGCAGAATACGAGCAGTACTTC CSARSLAEYEQYF
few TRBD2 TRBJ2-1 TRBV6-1 TGTGCCAGCACCCCACTAGCGGGGGGGCCCAATGAGCAGTTCTTC CASTPLAGGPNEQFF
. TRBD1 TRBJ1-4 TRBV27 TGTGCCAGCAGTTACCGGGGGACAGTTAATGAAAAACTGTTTTTT CASSYRGTVNEKLFF
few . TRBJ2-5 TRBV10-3 TGTGCCATCAGTGATTCGGTTGGACAAGAGACCCAGTACTTC CAISDSVGQETQYF
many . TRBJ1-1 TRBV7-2 TGTGCCAGCAGCTCCTGGTGGGGCACTGAAGCTTTCTTT CASSSWWGTEAFF
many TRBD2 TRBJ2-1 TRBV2 TGTGCCAGCAGTAGCGGGGGGGCCTACAATGAGCAGTTCTTC CASSSGGAYNEQFF
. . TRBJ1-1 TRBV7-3 TGTGCCAGCAGCACGGATCCCGGGCCCCGGTTTGAAGCTTTCTTT CASSTDPGPRFEAFF
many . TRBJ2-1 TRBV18 TGTGCCAGCTCACCGAGGGATGAGCAGTTCTTC CASSPRDEQFF
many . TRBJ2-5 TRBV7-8 TGTGCCAGCAGCTTTGAGGTGTCGGAGACCCAGTACTTC CASSFEVSETQYF
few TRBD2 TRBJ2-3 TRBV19 TGTGCCGGGTCTAGCGGGGGGGCAACAGATACGCAGTATTTT CAGSSGGATDTQYF
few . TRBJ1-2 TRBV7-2 TGTGCCAGCAGCTTAGATCCGGGAGGGGTCTATGGCTACACCTTC CASSLDPGGVYGYTF
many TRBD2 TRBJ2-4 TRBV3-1 TGTGCCAGCAGCCCTCGAGCCCAGCGGGGGCCGCAGTACTTC CASSPRAQRGPQYF
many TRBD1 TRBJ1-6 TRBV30 TGTGCCTGGAGTACGGGGACAGATAATTCACCCCTCCACTTT CAWSTGTDNSPLHF
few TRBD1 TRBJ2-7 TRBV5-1 TGCGCCAGCAGCCCCCAGGGGGCATACTACGAGCAGTACTTC CASSPQGAYYEQYF
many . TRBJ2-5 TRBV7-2 TGTGCCAGCAGCATCGTCACAGGGAGGGAGACCCAGTACTTC CASSIVTGRETQYF
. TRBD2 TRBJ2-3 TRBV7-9 TGTGCCAGCAGCGATACAGCGGGACTAGCGGGGGGGACAGATACGCAGTATTTT CASSDTAGLAGGTDTQYF
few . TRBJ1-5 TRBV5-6 TGTGCCAGCGCCCAGGGGCCCGGTCAGCCCCAGCATTTT CASAQGPGQPQHF
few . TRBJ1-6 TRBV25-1 TGTGCCAGCAGTGGGTCGGGGGTTTTTTCACCCCTCCACTTT CASSGSGVFSPLHF
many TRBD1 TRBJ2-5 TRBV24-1 TGTGCCACCAGTGACCGGACAGGGGAGGAGACCCAGTACTTC CATSDRTGEETQYF
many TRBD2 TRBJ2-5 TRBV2 TGTGCCAGCAGTGAAGCTCGGGGGGAAAAAGAGACCCAGTACTTC CASSEARGEKETQYF
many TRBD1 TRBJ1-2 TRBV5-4 TGTGCCAGCAGCACTCCGGGACAGGGCAATGGCTACACCTTC CASSTPGQGNGYTF
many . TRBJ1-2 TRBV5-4 TGTGCCAGCAGCTTGGACTCAAGCGACTATGGCTACACCTTC CASSLDSSDYGYTF
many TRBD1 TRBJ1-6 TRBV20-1 TGCAGTGCTAGAGATCGACCCGGGACAGGGCCGCCCAATTCACCCCTCCACTTT CSARDRPGTGPPNSPLHF
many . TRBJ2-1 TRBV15 TGTGCCACCAGCAGAGACGGGGCTGGGCGGGAGCAGTTCTTC CATSRDGAGREQFF
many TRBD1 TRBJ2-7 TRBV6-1 TGTGCCAGCAGTGAAAACGCGGACAGGATCTACGAGCAGTACTTC CASSENADRIYEQYF
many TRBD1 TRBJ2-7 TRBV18 TGTGCCAGCTCACCCAACGACAGGGAAGTCTCCTTGGCCTACGAGCAGTACTTC CASSPNDREVSLAYEQYF
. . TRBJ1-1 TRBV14 TGTGCCAGCAGCCAAGTTGGGGTGATGAACACTGAAGCTTTCTTT CASSQVGVMNTEAFF
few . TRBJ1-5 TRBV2 TGTGCCAGCAGGGAGGGGAAAGTTAATCAGCCCCAGCATTTT CASREGKVNQPQHF
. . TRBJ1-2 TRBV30 TGTGCCTGGAGTGTATCGGCCGGGGGCTATGGCTACACCTTC CAWSVSAGGYGYTF
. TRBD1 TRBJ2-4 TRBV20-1 TGCAGTGCTAGTATGGGACAGGGGGCACAGTACTTC CSASMGQGAQYF
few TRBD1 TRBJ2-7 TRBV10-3 TGTGCCATTTCGAGTGGGACAGGGTATTACGAGCAGTACTTC CAISSGTGYYEQYF